This T cell receptor beta chain was identified during a study of vaccination and CD4 T cells after COVID-19 (dated by TCRdb to 2021 to 2024). For the wider study: The convalescent cohort comprised six males and four females, including two Hispanic individuals, seven Caucasians, two Asians and one multiracial person. Each participant got two doses of either the Pfizer-BioNTech BNT162b2 vaccine (n=8) or the Moderna mRNA-1273 vaccine (n=2). Post-COVID blood samples were collected from convalescent patients a median of around 100 days after diagnosis, with a range of roughly 30 to 161 days. Post-vaccine blood samples were collected a median of around 10 weeks after the second vaccine dose, ranging from about 13 to 250 days. The cultures were stimulated with overlapping spike peptide pools from SARS-CoV-2 and from the common cold coronaviruses HCoV-NL63, HCoV-OC43 and HCoV-229E. Control cultures used a CEFX viral epitope pool as positive control, an HIV-1 Nef peptide pool as negative control, or no peptide. The spike-specific CD4+ TCR repertoire was compared before and after mRNA vaccination in approximately 9 COVID-19 convalescent patients and a few infection-naive healthy vaccine recipients. At the TCR clonotype level, an earlier paper using these donors assessed memory CD4+ T cell crossreactivity between SARS-CoV-2 and common cold coronavirus spike proteins.

CDR1 KGHDR and CDR2 SFDVKD are derived from the germline V gene. From cysteine to phenylalanine, the CDR3 is 16 amino acids long. Solely the CDR3 DNA is kept, with 48 bases framed from the first base. The germline V and J ends show losses of 1 base and 9 bases respectively, and no gene match explains 11 bases of the junction. Libraries were constructed by PCR. DNA from cultured CD4+ T cells underwent TCR sequencing with the Oncomine TCR Beta short-read assay at the Johns Hopkins FTIC core. The QIAamp micro DNA kit was used to extract genomic DNA from the cultured CD4+ T cells. Oncomine TCR Beta libraries from cultured CD4+ T cells were pooled using unique dual indexes and sequenced on an Illumina iSeq 100. Per the source publication's procedure: Non-productive sequences were removed, and CDR3s not starting with C, not ending with F or W, or shorter than 7 amino acids were discarded. Antigen-specific clonotypes were identified using the MANAFEST web application through comparison of peptide-stimulated wells with reference and other culture wells. An FDR below 0.05, an odds ratio above 5, and a productive frequency above 0.1% in at least two of three replicate wells were required for clones to be considered positive. A clonotype counted as cross-reactive if it showed significant expansion both in the SARS-CoV-2 spike wells and in at least one common cold coronavirus spike condition. CDR3 homology was assessed with Levenshtein distances (stringdist) and unrooted phylogenetic trees (ape) in R version 3.6.1. TCRdb reworked the public reads: Q25 trimming with fastp, MiXCR clone assembly, productive beta chains retained. CDR3 protein duplicates are merged, each entry listing the most common genes and DNA. These V and J calls rely on TCRdb rather than the paper's analysis. The sample table records 7,500 to 8,000 distinct CDR3 sequences; roughly 59% of these occur just once. The ten largest make up about 12% of the sample.

A note on this clonotype: No antigen is known for it. The record has no base qualities; no much larger clone is one base away.

Study-level results and caveats: The number of convalescent patients in the study was relatively small, and the study did not examine early timepoints following natural infection. Among the post-vaccine SARS-CoV-2-reactive clones in convalescent patients, a median about 86% showed up only after vaccination, which suggests vaccine-specific priming. The median count of SARS-CoV-2-reactive clonotypes went up from 21 after infection to 35 to 40 after vaccination, although the change was not significant. Of the vaccine-specific clones in convalescent patients, 304 of 307, or nearly all, reacted only to SARS-CoV-2 spike and did not cross-react with common cold coronaviruses.

Taken with the paper, the label for treatment or condition translates to: approximately nine-day PBMC culture with coronavirus spike peptide pools or control peptides (ViraFEST assay). CD4+ T cells from unexposed donors were collected before the COVID-19 pandemic (2011-2018). The ViraFEST assay was used in the study, in which antigen-specific T cells were expanded with peptide pools and expanded clonotypes were subsequently identified by TCR sequencing. Over 1.5 million PBMCs per well were cultured in IMDM with roughly 5% human AB serum and 8.5 to 10 IU/ml IL-2, plus 10 ug/ml peptide pools. On days 3 and 7, half of the culture medium was replaced with fresh IL-2-containing medium. Once the cells had been in culture for 10 days, the EasySep CD4+ T cell isolation kit was used to isolate CD4+ T cells by negative selection. As cell numbers permitted, CD4+ T cells from unexposed donors were tested for reactivity to SARS-CoV-2 S and N and to four common cold coronavirus spike pools. Ficoll-Paque Plus gradient centrifugation was used to isolate PBMCs from whole blood, and the isolated PBMCs were then either used fresh or cryopreserved at -140C. In general, triplicate wells were set up for every culture condition. The leukapheresis product for the unexposed donors was obtained through commercial purchase.

The TCR comes from a human donor in good health. The source material was CD4+ T cells from blood, cultured in vitro. This receptor chain uses TRBV24-1 and TRBJ2-3; the central 8 bases match TRBD2. In nucleotides, the sequence is TGTGCCACCAGTGATTTTAAGCGGGGGCCGGCCGGGACGCAGTATTTT. Translated, it reads CATSDFKRGPAGTQYF.